The T cell receptor beta chain described here comes from a study of blood T cell repertoires in COVID-19. Overall study context: There were acute and convalescent COVID-19 samples, and they came from the United States, Italy and Spain. T cells, B-cell-depleted T cells, or PBMCs supplied cDNA or gDNA.

The CDR3 covers 15 residues. Germline assignment: CDR1 LNHDA and CDR2 SQIVND (reference sequence). V gave up 3 bases and J gave up 3 bases, with 11 bases separating them. This clone was picked up a small number of times. Original methodology: Amplification of reference gene primers was used by the study to estimate nucleated cell counts. Some clones are missing from TCRdb's copy, which holds only in-frame ones; the method was immunoSEQ multiplex PCR. For V, J and clone size, that table is used; D and trimming come from the DNA. Of some 100,000 clones in the sample, roughly 80% were seen once. The clonotype comes from a man aged 45-60 years with acute or convalescent COVID-19. The chain is built from TRBV19 and TRBJ1-4, with D perhaps matching TRBD1 (6 bases). The specimen sequenced was peripheral blood. CDR3 protein: CASSIGQSANEKLFF. CDR3 nucleotide sequence: TGTGCCAGTAGTATCGGACAGTCGGCTAATGAAAAACTGTTTTTT. Supplemented by reference TRBV19 and TRBJ1-4, the full variable domain reads DGGITQSPKYLFRKEGQNVTLSCEQNLNHDAMYWYRQDPGQGLRLIYYSQIVNDFQKGDIAEGYSVSREKKESFPLTVTSAQKNPTAFYLCASSIGQSANEKLFFGSGTQLSVL.